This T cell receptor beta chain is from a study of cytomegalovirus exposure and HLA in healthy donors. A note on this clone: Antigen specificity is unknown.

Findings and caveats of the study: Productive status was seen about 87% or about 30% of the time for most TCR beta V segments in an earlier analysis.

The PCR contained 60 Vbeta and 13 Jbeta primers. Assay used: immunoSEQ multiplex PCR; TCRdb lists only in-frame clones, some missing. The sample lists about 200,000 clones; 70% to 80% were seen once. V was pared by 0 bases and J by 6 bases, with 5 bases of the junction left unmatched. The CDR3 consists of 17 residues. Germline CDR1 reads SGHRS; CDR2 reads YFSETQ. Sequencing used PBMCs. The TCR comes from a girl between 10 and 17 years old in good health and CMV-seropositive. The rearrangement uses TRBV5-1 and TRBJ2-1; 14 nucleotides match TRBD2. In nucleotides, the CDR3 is TGCGCCAGCAGCTTGGCGACTAGCGGGGGGGCGGCCAATGAGCAGTTCTTC. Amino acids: CASSLATSGGAANEQFF. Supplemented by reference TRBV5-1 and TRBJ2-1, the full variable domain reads KAGVTQTPRYLIKTRGQQVTLSCSPISGHRSVSWYQQTPGQGLQFLFEYFSETQRNKGNFPGRFSGRQFSNSRSEMNVSTLELGDSALYLCASSLATSGGAANEQFFGPGTRLTVL.